A single sample gave rise to the 15 T cell receptor beta chains below, sequenced in a study of cytomegalovirus exposure and HLA in healthy donors. The PCR employed 60 Vbeta primers together with 13 Jbeta primers. Using immunoSEQ multiplex PCR, the repertoire was profiled, and TCRdb retains in-frame clones only, with some absent. The table shows some 120,000 clones, with roughly 68% occurring only once. What was sequenced was PBMCs. The receptors stem from a woman under 40 in good health and CMV-seronegative.

The chain uses TRBV11-2 and TRBJ1-6; TRBD1 agrees at 9 bases. This CDR3 has 15 residues. J was trimmed by 6 bases and V by 3 bases; bases with no gene match: 3. Looked up from germline, CDR1 is SGHAT and CDR2 is FQNNGV. The CDR3: CASSLMGQGNSPLHF. CDR3 in DNA: TGTGCCAGCAGCTTGATGGGACAGGGTAATTCACCCCTCCACTTT.

The chain joins TRBV7-9 to TRBJ2-7, with a possible D match to TRBD2 (6 bases). V lost 5 bases, J lost 0 bases, and 17 bases lay in between. The CDR3 totals 16 residues. Germline values: CDR1 SEHNR, CDR2 FQNEAQ (reference sequence). The CDR3 DNA follows: TGTGCCAGCAGCCCGCAATATAGCGGAAACTCCTACGAGCAGTACTTC. Translation gives CASSPQYSGNSYEQYF.

The rearrangement joins TRBV7-9 to TRBJ2-7; 10 nucleotides agree with TRBD2. The V and J ends lost 5 bases and 3 bases, in that order; junction bases with no gene match: 4. The CDR3 has 14 residues. Germline CDR1 is SEHNR and CDR2 is FQNEAQ (reference sequence). For the CDR3, the DNA is TGTGCCAGCAGCCCTAGCGGGAGAGACTACGAGCAGTACTTC. It is translated as CASSPSGRDYEQYF.

The chain recombines TRBV5-6 with TRBJ2-1, with 11 bases identical to TRBD1. Germline V CDR1 and CDR2: SGHDT, YYEEEE. The CDR3 sequence is 17 residues long. V trimming: 0 bases; J trimming: 4 bases; junction bases outside the gene matches: 6. The CDR3 spells CASSLEVGTGGYNEQFF. In DNA, the CDR3 is TGTGCCAGCAGCTTGGAAGTGGGGACAGGGGGATACAATGAGCAGTTCTTC.

The chain uses TRBV7-2 and TRBJ2-3; TRBD2 matches at 11 bases. Germline loops: CDR1 SGHTA, CDR2 FQGNSA. The length of the CDR3 is 15 residues. The V segment lost 5 bases and the J segment 4 bases; nucleotides outside the gene matches: 5. The CDR3 reads CASSITSGSSDTQYF. The DNA of the CDR3 is TGTGCCAGCAGCATAACTAGCGGGAGTTCAGATACGCAGTATTTT.

In this sample, this clone turned up a few times. The chain joins TRBV25-1 to TRBJ1-1; D is undetermined. CDR3 size: 14 residues. Trimming removed 4 bases from V and 12 bases from J, with 21 bases in between. Germline V lookup: CDR1 MGHDK, CDR2 SYGVNS. The CDR3, as DNA: TGTGCCAGCAGTGGGAGCCCCGGCCTCCAAAAGACTTTCTTT. Protein sequence: CASSGSPGLQKTFF.

This clone was seen more than once but under ten times. The CDR3 protein is CASSTPGVPYSGANVLTF. CDR3 bases: TGTGCCAGTAGTACGCCAGGGGTCCCTTACTCTGGGGCCAACGTCCTGACTTTC. The chain couples TRBV19 to TRBJ2-6, with D possibly TRBD1 on 6 matching bases. Germline CDR1 LNHDA, CDR2 SQIVND (reference sequence). The CDR3 is 18 residues long. V shed 4 bases and J shed 0 bases, with 16 bases lying between them.

The chain employs TRBV4-3 and TRBJ2-3; TRBD2 is a possible D gene (5 bases). Germline CDR1 is LGHNA and CDR2 is YSLEER. V lost 8 bases and J lost 6, with 21 bases in between. The CDR3 has 15 amino acids. The CDR3 loop is CASGWRAGTLDTQYF. CDR3 bases: TGCGCCAGCGGGTGGCGGGCAGGTACACTGGATACGCAGTATTTT.

This clone was observed a handful of times. The chain uses TRBV5-6 and TRBJ2-1; D remains ambiguous. This CDR3 region has 16 residues. The germline gives CDR1 SGHDT, CDR2 YYEEEE. Trimming took off 0 bases at V and 5 bases at J, with 15 bases between the two ends. In nucleotides, the CDR3 is TGTGCCAGCAGCTTGGACCCTGTGGCCTTCGACAATGAGCAGTTCTTC. This gives the protein CASSLDPVAFDNEQFF.

There are a few counts of this clone. The rearrangement uses TRBV15 and TRBJ1-1, with D uncertain. This CDR3 is 11 amino acids long. The V and J ends lost 7 bases and 1 base respectively, with 4 bases between them. Germline V gene lookup returns CDR1 LNHNV and CDR2 YYDKDF (reference sequence). The CDR3 coding sequence is TGTGCCACCAAGAGGAACACTGAAGCTTTCTTT. Its protein product is CATKRNTEAFF.

The V call is TRBV6-1, the J call TRBJ2-7, with a tentative D call TRBD2 (6 bases). The V and J ends lost 4 bases and 5 bases respectively, with 21 bases between them. This CDR3 comprises 16 residues. Germline CDR1 is MNHNS and CDR2 is SASEGT. CDR3 sequence: CASSAWVGAGSDEQYF. The CDR3, as DNA: TGTGCCAGCAGTGCCTGGGTGGGAGCGGGTTCGGACGAGCAGTACTTC.

V usage is TRBV18 and J usage is TRBJ1-6, with 8 bases matching TRBD1. In germline, CDR1 is KGHSH, CDR2 LQKENI. CDR3 length: 14 amino acids. V was clipped by 2 bases and J by 7 bases; unmatched bases: 1. In DNA form, the CDR3 reads TGTGCCAGCTCACCAGGACAGGGAAATTCACCCCTCCACTTT. Its protein product is CASSPGQGNSPLHF.

The chain carries TRBV4-1 and TRBJ2-1, with 10 bases lining up with TRBD1. Trimming removed 4 bases from V and 1 base from J; junction bases left unmatched: 13. Germline V gene data show CDR1 as MGHRA and CDR2 as YSYEKL. The CDR3 extends over 19 amino acids. DNA for the CDR3: TGCGCCAGCAGCCCCCTCTGGACAGGGGGGTCAGGTTCCTACAATGAGCAGTTCTTC. It yields the protein CASSPLWTGGSGSYNEQFF.

This clone is classed as medium-sized. The rearrangement uses TRBV28 and TRBJ1-1; the D gene is possibly TRBD1 (6 bases). Trimming pared 7 bases from V and 6 bases from J, leaving 12 bases between. The CDR3 is 12 amino acids. The germline V gene encodes CDR1 MDHEN and CDR2 SYDVKM. The CDR3 sequence: CASKISGAEAFF. DNA of the CDR3: TGTGCCAGCAAGATCTCAGGGGCTGAAGCTTTCTTT.

The V call is TRBV27, the J call TRBJ2-1; 11 bases agree with TRBD2. Losses at the gene ends were 6 bases for V and 0 bases for J; bases not matched to a gene: 4. Looked up from germline, CDR1 is MNHEY and CDR2 is SMNVEV (reference sequence). The CDR3 has 16 amino acids. The chain's CDR3 is CASRYSGRGSYNEQFF. CDR3 sequence (DNA): TGTGCCAGCAGATATAGCGGGAGGGGCTCCTACAATGAGCAGTTCTTC.